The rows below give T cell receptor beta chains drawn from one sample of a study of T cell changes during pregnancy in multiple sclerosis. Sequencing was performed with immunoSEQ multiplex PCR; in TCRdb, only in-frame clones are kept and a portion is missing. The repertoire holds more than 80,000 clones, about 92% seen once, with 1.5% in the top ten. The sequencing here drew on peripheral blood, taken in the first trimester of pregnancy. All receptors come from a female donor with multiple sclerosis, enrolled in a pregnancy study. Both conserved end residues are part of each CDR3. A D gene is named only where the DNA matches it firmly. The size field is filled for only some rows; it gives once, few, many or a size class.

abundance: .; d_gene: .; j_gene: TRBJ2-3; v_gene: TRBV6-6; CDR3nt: TGTGCCAGCAGTGTAGACAGGTCAGATACGCAGTATTTT; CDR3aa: CASSVDRSDTQYF
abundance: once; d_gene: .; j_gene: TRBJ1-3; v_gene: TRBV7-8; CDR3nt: TGTGCCAGCAGCTTAGACAGGGTAGCAAAGAAGGGAAACACCATATATTTT; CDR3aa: CASSLDRVAKKGNTIYF
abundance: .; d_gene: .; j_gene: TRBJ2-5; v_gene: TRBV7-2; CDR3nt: TGTGCCAGCAGCTTAGGGGCAGGGGACCAAGAGACCCAGTACTTC; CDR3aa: CASSLGAGDQETQYF
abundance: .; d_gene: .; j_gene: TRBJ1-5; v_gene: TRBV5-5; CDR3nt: TGTGCCAGCAGCTTGGACACCTCCCGGGGTCAGCCCCAGCATTTT; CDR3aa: CASSLDTSRGQPQHF
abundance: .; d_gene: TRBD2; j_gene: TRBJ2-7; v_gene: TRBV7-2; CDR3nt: TGTGCCAGCAGGGTGACTAGCGGGGCCTACGAGCAGTACTTC; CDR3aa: CASRVTSGAYEQYF
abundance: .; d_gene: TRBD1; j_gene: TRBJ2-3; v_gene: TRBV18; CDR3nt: TGTGCCAGCTCACCGCAGGGGGTTGGAGATACGCAGTATTTT; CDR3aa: CASSPQGVGDTQYF
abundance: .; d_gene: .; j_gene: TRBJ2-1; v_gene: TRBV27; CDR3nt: TGTGCCAGCAGGAACTTACTAGGGCTGGGTGAGCAGTTCTTC; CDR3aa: CASRNLLGLGEQFF
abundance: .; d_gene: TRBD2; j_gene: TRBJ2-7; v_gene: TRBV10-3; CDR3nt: TGTGCCATCAGTGAGCTCCGGGAGGCCCACGAGCAGTACTTC; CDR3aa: CAISELREAHEQYF
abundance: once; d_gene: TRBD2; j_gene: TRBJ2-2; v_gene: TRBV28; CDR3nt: TGTGCCAGCAGTTTATTTTCGCGGGAGGGAATAACCGGGGAGCTGTTTTTT; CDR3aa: CASSLFSREGITGELFF
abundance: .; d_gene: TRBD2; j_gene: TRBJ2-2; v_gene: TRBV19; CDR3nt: TGTGCCAGTAGTATAGTTCTAGCGGGAGCCGGGGAGCTGTTTTTT; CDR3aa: CASSIVLAGAGELFF
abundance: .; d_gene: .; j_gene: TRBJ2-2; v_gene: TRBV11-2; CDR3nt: TGTGCCAGCAGCTTACTCAGGGGTCGCACCGGGGAGCTGTTTTTT; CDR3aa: CASSLLRGRTGELFF
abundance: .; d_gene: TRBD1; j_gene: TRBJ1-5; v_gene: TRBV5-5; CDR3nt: TGTGCCAGCAGCAGAGACAGGGGCCCGCAGCCCCAGCATTTT; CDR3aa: CASSRDRGPQPQHF
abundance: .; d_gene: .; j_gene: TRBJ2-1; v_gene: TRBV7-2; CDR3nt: TGTGCCAGCAGCTTAGCCCAGGGTAGCCATGAGCAGTTCTTC; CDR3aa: CASSLAQGSHEQFF
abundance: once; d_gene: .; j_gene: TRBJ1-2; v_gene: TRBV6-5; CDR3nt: TGTGCCAGCAGTTACGGGGGGGAAGGTAGCTACACCTTC; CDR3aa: CASSYGGEGSYTF
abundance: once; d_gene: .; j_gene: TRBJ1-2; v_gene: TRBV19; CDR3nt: TGTGCCAGTAGTATAGTGCAGTTGAACTATGGCTACACCTTC; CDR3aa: CASSIVQLNYGYTF
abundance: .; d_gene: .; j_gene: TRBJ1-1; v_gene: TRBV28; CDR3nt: TGTGCCAGCAGTCCCGCGGGACGTATGAACACTGAAGCTTTCTTT; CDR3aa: CASSPAGRMNTEAFF
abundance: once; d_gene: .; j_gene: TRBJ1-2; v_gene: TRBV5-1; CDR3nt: TGCGCCAGCAGCTTGGCTTTAAGGACAGACGACGGCTACACCTTC; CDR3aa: CASSLALRTDDGYTF